One sample yielded the 25 T cell receptor beta chains listed below, sequenced in a study of CD8+CD57+ T cells in acquired aplastic anemia. Genomic DNA provided the template from which TCR beta VDJ and CDR3 profiles were obtained. TCRdb re-called the reads through MiXCR, storing one row per CDR3 protein. The sample includes about 190,000 distinct CDR3 sequences, around half of them seen just once. Patients included in sequencing had previously demonstrated CD8+CD57+ cell expansion by flow cytometry. Material for sequencing was sorted CD4+, CD8+, or CD8+CD57+ T cells (not recorded which) from PBMCs. All receptors derive from a human donor with aplastic anemia.

V and J are TRBV5-4 and TRBJ2-5; 11 bases are shared with TRBD2. Germline V lookup: CDR1 SGHNT, CDR2 YYREEE (reference sequence). J was trimmed by 5 bases and V by 0 bases; bases with no gene match: 3. The length of the CDR3 is 15 residues. The CDR3 DNA sequence: TGTGCCAGCAGCTTGGTACTAGCGGGGGTGGAGACCCAGTACTTC. Its translation is CASSLVLAGVETQYF.

The chain uses TRBV19 and TRBJ1-1, with 7 bases identical to TRBD1. Unmatched junction bases numbered 5, after V lost 3 bases and J lost 1 base. This CDR3 contains 15 residues. In germline, CDR1 is LNHDA, CDR2 SQIVND (reference sequence). The CDR3 coding sequence is TGTGCCAGTAGTATTGGTGACAGGGCGAACACTGAAGCTTTCTTT. It specifies CASSIGDRANTEAFF.

The gene calls are TRBV15 and TRBJ1-1; D possibly corresponds to TRBD1 (6 bases). The V end was cut by 6 bases, the J end by 1 base, with 15 bases between. The germline gives CDR1 LNHNV, CDR2 YYDKDF (reference sequence). The CDR3 has 15 amino acids. The CDR3 nucleotides are TGTGCCACCAGTGAACAGGGTGCGGGGAACACTGAAGCTTTCTTT. Translating it yields CATSEQGAGNTEAFF. Together with reference TRBV15 and TRBJ1-1, the CDR3 gives the full variable domain: DAMVIQNPRYQVTQFGKPVTLSCSQTLNHNVMYWYQQKSSQAPKLLFHYYDKDFNNEADTPDNFQSRRPNTSFCFLDIRSPGLGDTAMYLCATSEQGAGNTEAFFGQGTRLTVV.

About this clonotype itself: As the CDR3 is not closed by the conserved phenylalanine or tryptophan, this likely results from a read error. The rearrangement links TRBV2 to TRBJ2-2; no reliable D call. Trimming left V 6 bases short and J 4 bases short, with 9 bases between. This CDR3 contains 13 residues. Germline V gene lookup returns CDR1 SNHLY and CDR2 FYNNEI. The CDR3 DNA is TGTGCCAGCAGGGGCGCGAGCACCGGGGAGCTGTTTTAT. Amino acid sequence: CASRGASTGELFY.

V and J are TRBV7-9 and TRBJ2-7; the D gene is possibly TRBD2 (5 bases). The CDR3 sequence is 13 residues long. V was shortened by 2 bases and J by 5 bases, with 10 bases between the two germline ends. Looked up from germline, CDR1 is SEHNR and CDR2 is FQNEAQ (reference sequence). The CDR3 bases are TGTGCCAGCAGCTTAAGAGGGAGACACGAGCAGTACTTC. It translates to CASSLRGRHEQYF. Full variable domain (rest looked up from reference TRBV7-9 and TRBJ2-7): DTGVSQNPRHKITKRGQNVTFRCDPISEHNRLYWYRQTLGQGPEFLTYFQNEAQLEKSRLLSDRFSAERPKGSFSTLEIQRTEQGDSAMYLCASSLRGRHEQYFGPGTRLTVT.

This sequence joins TRBV29-1 and TRBJ2-3, with D maybe TRBD1 (6 bases). From germline, CDR1 is SQVTM and CDR2 ANQGSEA. This CDR3 spans 14 amino acids. Trimming shortened V by 3 bases and J by 1 base, and 11 bases separated the two germline ends. The CDR3 sequence: CSVDTRQGTDTQYF. DNA of the CDR3: TGCAGCGTTGACACCCGACAGGGCACAGATACGCAGTATTTT.

The rearrangement joins TRBV3-1 to TRBJ2-7; D is undetermined. The CDR3 length is 12 residues. V shed 0 bases and J shed 6 bases, with 6 bases lying between them. Germline CDR1 and CDR2: LGHDT and YNNKEL (reference sequence). CDR3 in DNA: TGTGCCAGCAGCCAAGATGAATTCGAGCAGTACTTC. Translated: CASSQDEFEQYF.

In DNA, the CDR3 is TGTGCCAGCAGACTACTAGCGGGAGTTGGGTACGAGCAGTACTTC. Its protein is CASRLLAGVGYEQYF. The chain uses TRBV6-1 and TRBJ2-7, with 11 bases fitting TRBD2. From germline, CDR1 is MNHNS and CDR2 SASEGT. The CDR3 spans 15 residues. Trimming removed 6 bases from V and 4 bases from J; junction bases left unmatched: 8.

The J gene is TRBJ2-5, the V gene TRBV25-1, with D maybe TRBD2 (6 bases). Trimming shortened V by 4 bases and J by 4 bases, and 22 bases separated the two germline ends. The length of the CDR3 is 17 residues. Germline V gives CDR1 MGHDK, CDR2 SYGVNS. CDR3 sequence reads: CASSGVGPGAEVETQYF. In DNA, the CDR3 is TGTGCCAGCAGTGGCGTCGGACCGGGAGCGGAGGTAGAGACCCAGTACTTC.

This clonotype was counted ten times or more. This CDR3 reads CASSPPGLSNTEAFF. For the CDR3, the DNA is TGTGCCAGCAGTCCCCCGGGACTTTCGAACACTGAAGCTTTCTTT. The V gene is TRBV7-9, the J gene TRBJ1-1; possible D gene TRBD1, 5 bases. Trimming stripped 6 bases from V and 1 base from J, with 15 bases between. From germline, CDR1 is SEHNR and CDR2 FQNEAQ (reference sequence). The CDR3 extends over 15 amino acids.

This clonotype was detected once. V is TRBV7-2 and J is TRBJ2-5, with 8 nucleotides matching TRBD2. V lost 1 base and J lost 8; bases outside the gene matches: 6. Germline V CDR1 and CDR2: SGHTA, FQGNSA. The CDR3 contains 14 residues. The CDR3: CASSLVAGYSTQYF. As DNA, the CDR3 is TGTGCCAGCAGCTTAGTAGCGGGGTATTCAACCCAGTACTTC.

This clonotype was found many times. This chain uses TRBV12-3 or TRBV12-4 with TRBJ2-5; D is perhaps TRBD1 or TRBD2 (6 bases each). This CDR3 contains 13 residues. V was pared by 1 base and J by 5 bases, with 8 bases between. For the CDR3, the DNA is TGTGCCAGCAGTTTAGGGGGGGCTGAGACCCAGTACTTC. Translated: CASSLGGAETQYF.

The CDR3 sequence is CSVDRTGESGELFF. The DNA of the CDR3 is TGCAGCGTTGATAGGACAGGGGAATCGGGGGAGCTGTTTTTT. This chain uses TRBV29-1 with TRBJ2-2, with 9 bases fitting TRBD1. V was clipped by 3 bases and J by 8 bases; unmatched bases: 7. From germline, CDR1 is SQVTM and CDR2 ANQGSEA. This CDR3 spans 14 amino acids.

V gene TRBV24-1 combines with J gene TRBJ1-2; D possibly corresponds to TRBD1 (5 bases). Germline lookup yields CDR1 KGHDR and CDR2 SFDVKD. The CDR3 runs to 15 residues. Trimming took 4 bases from V and 6 from J, leaving 17 bases between them. The CDR3 DNA sequence: TGTGCCACCAGTGACCCCGGGGCAGGAATTGATGGCTACACCTTC. The encoded protein is CATSDPGAGIDGYTF.

The chain uses TRBV7-9 and TRBJ2-3; no firm D call. The CDR3 is 12 residues long. CDR1 is SEHNR, CDR2 FQNEAQ, per germline (reference sequence). The V and J ends lost 7 bases and 7 bases respectively, with 12 bases between them. The DNA for the CDR3 is TGTGCCAGCACCGGACCTATGCATACGCAGTATTTT. It encodes CASTGPMHTQYF.

This clonotype was counted once. The CDR3 is CATSVTGNTEAFF. CDR3 DNA sequence: TGTGCCACCAGTGTCACAGGGAACACTGAAGCTTTCTTT. The V call is TRBV24-1, the J call TRBJ1-1, with D perhaps TRBD1 (5 bases). The CDR3 has 13 residues. V was shortened by 5 bases and J by 1 base, with 7 bases between the two germline ends. The germline CDR1 and CDR2 sequences are KGHDR and SFDVKD.

This sequence joins TRBV7-9 and TRBJ1-1; D call uncertain. Germline CDR1 and CDR2: SEHNR and FQNEAQ (reference sequence). With 11 bases removed from V and 6 bases from J, the gap between germline ends came to 16 bases. This CDR3 is 12 amino acids long. The CDR3 coding sequence is TGTGCCCCCCGTGCGAGCGGGGCTGAAGCTTTCTTT. Residues: CAPRASGAEAFF.

Regarding this clonotype: A much more abundant neighbour one base away suggests this may be a read error. Because the CDR3 is missing its conserved closing phenylalanine or tryptophan, this is likely a read error. The chain has TRBV9 and TRBJ2-2, with D perhaps TRBD2 (7 bases). Trimming took 7 bases from V and 0 from J, leaving 16 bases between them. Germline-derived CDR1 and CDR2 are SGDLS and YYNGEE. This CDR3 spans 16 amino acids. CDR3 loop: CASSRRGASNTGELFS. Written as DNA, the CDR3 is TGTGCCAGCTCCAGACGGGGGGCTTCGAACACCGGGGAGCTGTTTTCT.

This clonotype has at least ten counts. The V and J genes are TRBV19 and TRBJ2-7; 7 nucleotides agree with TRBD2. V was clipped by 3 bases and J by 1 base; unmatched bases: 6. The CDR3 spans 15 residues. Per germline, CDR1 LNHDA and CDR2 SQIVND (reference sequence). The CDR3 nucleotides are TGTGCCAGTAGTATGGTAGCGGGTTTATCCTACGAGCAGTACTTC. Its translation: CASSMVAGLSYEQYF.

This chain links TRBV11-2 with TRBJ2-5, with 9 nucleotides matching TRBD2. The CDR3 contains 13 residues. Germline V CDR1 and CDR2: SGHAT, FQNNGV. Trimming cost V 6 bases and J 5 bases; bases outside gene matches: 4. The DNA for the CDR3 is TGTGCCAGCAGACTGAGCGGGGGGGAGACCCAGTACTTC. It encodes CASRLSGGETQYF.

The chain couples TRBV11-2 to TRBJ2-1, with TRBD2 matching over 15 bases. Looked up from germline, CDR1 is SGHAT and CDR2 is FQNNGV. J gave up 12 bases and V 4 bases, and 4 bases lay outside the gene matches. The CDR3 is 14 residues long. The CDR3 spells CASSSGLAGGGQFF. CDR3 in DNA: TGTGCCAGCAGCTCGGGACTAGCGGGAGGCGGGCAGTTCTTC.

Ten or more counts support this clonotype. The rearrangement links TRBV5-6 to TRBJ2-7, with D perhaps given as TRBD1 or TRBD2 (5 bases each). Trimming left V 3 bases short and J 7 bases short, with 17 bases between. The CDR3 runs to 14 residues. Per germline, CDR1 SGHDT and CDR2 YYEEEE. The chain's CDR3 is CASSYLRDGVEQYF. The CDR3 coding sequence is TGTGCCAGCAGCTACCTCCGGGACGGCGTTGAGCAGTACTTC. Full variable domain (outside the CDR3, taken from reference TRBV5-6 and TRBJ2-7): DAGVTQSPTHLIKTRGQQVTLRCSPKSGHDTVSWYQQALGQGPQFIFQYYEEEERQRGNFPDRFSGHQFPNYSSELNVNALLLGDSALYLCASSYLRDGVEQYFGPGTRLTVT.

This clonotype has a count of ten or more. The gene calls are TRBV6-1 and TRBJ1-1, with a tentative D call TRBD1 (6 bases). There are 14 residues in the CDR3. Germline V gives CDR1 MNHNS, CDR2 SASEGT. Trimming took 6 bases from V and 2 from J, leaving 13 bases between them. The CDR3, as DNA: TGTGCCAGCAGCCTCGGACAGCTAAACACTGAAGCTTTCTTT. Translating gives CASSLGQLNTEAFF.

In this sample, this clonotype turned up a few times. The gene calls are TRBV5-1 and TRBJ2-2; TRBD1 agrees at 7 bases. Trimming removed 5 bases from V and 7 bases from J; junction bases left unmatched: 8. Germline values: CDR1 SGHRS, CDR2 YFSETQ. This CDR3 contains 14 residues. The CDR3: CASRRTGMSGELFF. The CDR3 DNA sequence: TGCGCCAGCAGGCGGACAGGAATGAGCGGGGAGCTGTTTTTT. Full variable domain (missing parts from reference TRBV5-1 and TRBJ2-2): KAGVTQTPRYLIKTRGQQVTLSCSPISGHRSVSWYQQTPGQGLQFLFEYFSETQRNKGNFPGRFSGRQFSNSRSEMNVSTLELGDSALYLCASRRTGMSGELFFGEGSRLTVL.

This clonotype was seen ten or more times. This chain uses TRBV3-1 with TRBJ2-1; D is unclear. Trimming pared 4 bases from V and 8 bases from J, leaving 6 bases between. Germline V CDR1 and CDR2: LGHDT, YNNKEL (reference sequence). This CDR3 region has 11 residues. The CDR3 region is CASSLAYEQFF. CDR3 in DNA: TGTGCCAGCAGCCTTGCCTATGAGCAGTTCTTC.